This TCR beta chain was identified during a study of regulatory T cells in long-lasting Graves disease. As for the study in general: The antithyroid drugs taken by newly diagnosed Graves' patients had been used for under 3 months. Study findings and constraints: Persistent patients had a count of shared public clonotypes (about 2,700) that exceeded that of new patients (around 960). Persistent disease preferred TRBV28, TRBJ1-2 and TRBJ2-5.

There are 13 residues in the CDR3. Looked up from germline, CDR1 is MDHEN and CDR2 is SYDVKM. V lost 3 bases to trimming and J lost 3 bases, with 9 bases between them. CDR3-region Arm-PCR and iRepertoire HTBI primers produced the TCR beta libraries. TCRdb fed the multiplex PCR reads into MiXCR, producing one record per CDR3 protein. The table records about 380,000 distinct CDR3 sequences, roughly 16% of them present only once. This clonotype was counted at least ten times. Its antigen is still unknown. Time point reported: newly diagnosed GD, antithyroid drugs for less than 3 months. RNA extracted from PBMCs served as the sequencing template.

J is TRBJ2-7 and V is TRBV28, with D perhaps matching TRBD1 (6 bases). The source is a female donor with Graves disease. Specimen: peripheral blood mononuclear cells (PBMCs), collected at new diagnosis, from a patient treated with antithyroid drugs. CDR3 bases: TGTGCCAGCAGTTTGACAGGCCACTACGAGCAGTACTTC. This sequence encodes CASSLTGHYEQYF.